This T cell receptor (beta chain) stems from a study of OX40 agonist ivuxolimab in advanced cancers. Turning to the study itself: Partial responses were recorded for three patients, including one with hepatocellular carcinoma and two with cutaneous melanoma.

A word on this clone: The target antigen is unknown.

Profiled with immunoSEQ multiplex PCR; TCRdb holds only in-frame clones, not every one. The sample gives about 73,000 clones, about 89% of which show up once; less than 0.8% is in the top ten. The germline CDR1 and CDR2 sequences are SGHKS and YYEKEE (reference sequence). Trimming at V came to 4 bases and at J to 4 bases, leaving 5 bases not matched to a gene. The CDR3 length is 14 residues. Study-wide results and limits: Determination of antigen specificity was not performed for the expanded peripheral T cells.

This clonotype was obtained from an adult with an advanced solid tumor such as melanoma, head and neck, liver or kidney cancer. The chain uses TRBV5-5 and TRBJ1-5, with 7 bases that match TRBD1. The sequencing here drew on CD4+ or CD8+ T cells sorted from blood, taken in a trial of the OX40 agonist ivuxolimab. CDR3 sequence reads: CASSPGTENQPQHF. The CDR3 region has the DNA TGTGCCAGCAGCCCAGGGACAGAAAATCAGCCCCAGCATTTT.